The 10 T cell receptor beta chains below were found in one sample sequenced in a study of T cells in Graves' hyperthyroidism and ophthalmopathy. TCR beta CDR3 regions were amplified from RNA transcripts. The HTBI primer set was used in a first-round RT-PCR of the TCR CDR3. TCRdb called the multiplex PCR reads again in MiXCR, with one record for every CDR3 protein. The table lists 500,000 to 650,000 distinct CDR3 sequences, 35% to 50% of them singletons, with about 43% in the top ten. Source material: peripheral blood or thyroid tissue (not recorded which). The origin of the receptors is an adult woman with Graves' disease, either hyperthyroidism or ophthalmopathy (not recorded which).

Ten or more counts support this clonotype. The V and J genes are TRBV7-9 and TRBJ1-1; tentatively, D is TRBD1 (6 bases). The V end was cut by 1 base, the J end by 7 bases, with 13 bases between. This CDR3 has 14 residues. Germline V lookup: CDR1 SEHNR, CDR2 FQNEAQ (reference sequence). This CDR3 is CASSLVRGASEAFF. The DNA of the CDR3 is TGTGCCAGCAGCTTAGTTCGGGGGGCGAGTGAAGCTTTCTTT.

J is TRBJ1-4 and V is TRBV7-9; D call uncertain. The CDR3 spans 13 residues. Trimming pared 8 bases from V and 8 bases from J, leaving 15 bases between. Germline CDR1 is SEHNR and CDR2 is FQNEAQ (reference sequence). The CDR3 sequence: CASAPQGGEKLFF. The CDR3 DNA reads TGTGCCAGCGCCCCACAAGGAGGGGAAAAACTGTTTTTT.

This clonotype has only a few counts. The rearrangement joins TRBV5-1 to TRBJ2-6; D not certain. The CDR3 contains 16 residues. CDR1 and CDR2 from the germline V gene are SGHRS and YFSETQ. V lost 5 bases and J 0 bases, leaving 12 bases between the germline ends. This chain's CDR3 is CASSLDGSSGANVLTF. CDR3 coding DNA: TGCGCCAGCAGTCTTGACGGGTCCTCTGGGGCCAACGTCCTGACTTTC.

Only a few counts were recorded for this clonotype. V gene TRBV6-6 combines with J gene TRBJ1-5; D gene unclear. The V gene lost 4 bases and the J gene lost 0 bases, with 7 bases spanning the gap. The germline V gene encodes CDR1 MNHNY and CDR2 SVGAGI (reference sequence). The CDR3 covers 14 residues. The CDR3 here is CASSLIYSNQPQHF. In DNA form, the CDR3 reads TGTGCCAGCAGTTTAATCTATAGCAATCAGCCCCAGCATTTT.

This clonotype has at least ten counts. This rearrangement joins TRBV6-2 or TRBV6-3 to TRBJ1-5; 8 bases match TRBD1. The CDR3 sequence is 12 residues long. Germline lookup yields CDR1 MNHEY and CDR2 SVGEGT. J lost 11 bases, V lost 5 bases, and 5 bases had no gene match. The CDR3 protein is CASSQTGVAQHF. In DNA, the CDR3 is TGTGCCAGCAGTCAGACAGGGGTGGCCCAGCATTTT.

This clonotype was seen repeatedly, ten times or more. The chain joins TRBV2 to TRBJ2-2; TRBD2 agrees at 14 bases. This CDR3 is built from 16 residues. The V and J ends lost 6 bases and 6 bases, in that order; junction bases with no gene match: 6. Per the germline V gene, CDR1 is SNHLY and CDR2 is FYNNEI. CDR3 protein: CASREGLAGVSGELFF. The CDR3 DNA sequence: TGTGCCAGCAGGGAGGGACTAGCGGGAGTTTCCGGGGAGCTGTTTTTT.

This chain joins TRBV12-3 or TRBV12-4 and TRBJ1-1, with 8 bases that match TRBD1. This CDR3 is 13 amino acids long. V lost 8 bases and J lost 3; bases outside the gene matches: 5. The chain's CDR3 is CASQTGADTEAFF. The CDR3 DNA reads as TGTGCCAGCCAGACAGGGGCCGACACTGAAGCTTTCTTT.

V and J are TRBV9 and TRBJ1-5, with D unresolved. The CDR3 extends over 16 amino acids. From germline, CDR1 is SGDLS and CDR2 YYNGEE. V was pared by 2 bases and J by 0 bases, with 12 bases between. The CDR3 DNA follows: TGTGCCAGCAGCGTTTCAGCCCATCCTAGCAATCAGCCCCAGCATTTT. This encodes CASSVSAHPSNQPQHF. The entire variable domain, with the rest obtained from reference TRBV9 and TRBJ1-5, is as follows: DSGVTQTPKHLITATGQRVTLRCSPRSGDLSVYWYQQSLDQGLQFLIQYYNGEERAKGNILERFSAQQFPDLHSELNLSSLELGDSALYFCASSVSAHPSNQPQHFGDGTRLSIL.

The rearrangement uses TRBV19 and TRBJ1-2; no firm D call. The CDR3 consists of 15 residues. CDR1 and CDR2 (germline): LNHDA, SQIVND (reference sequence). Trimming removed 8 bases from V and 0 bases from J, with 16 bases in between. The CDR3 reads CASALRRFSNYGYTF. The CDR3 DNA reads TGTGCCAGTGCATTACGGCGCTTTTCTAACTATGGCTACACCTTC.

This clonotype was recorded many times. The V and J genes are TRBV29-1 and TRBJ1-2; 11 bases agree with TRBD1. This CDR3 has 17 residues. CDR1 is SQVTM, CDR2 ANQGSEA, per germline. V lost 0 bases, J lost 3 bases, and 9 bases stayed unmatched. This CDR3 is CSVEDQDRGPRDYGYTF. CDR3 DNA sequence: TGCAGCGTTGAAGATCAGGACAGGGGGCCCCGGGACTATGGCTACACCTTC.